This TCR beta chain was sequenced during a study of blood T cell repertoires in COVID-19. Study in general: The origin of the acute and convalescent COVID-19 samples was the United States, Italy and Spain. PBMCs, B-cell-depleted T cells, or T cells provided the cDNA or gDNA that made up the material.

Using immunoSEQ multiplex PCR, the repertoire was profiled, and TCRdb retains in-frame clones only, with some absent. The sample has roughly 180,000 clones; 81% are singletons. The CDR3 length is 14 residues. In germline, CDR1 is SGHTA, CDR2 FQGNSA. The germline V and J ends were trimmed by 0 bases and 4 bases, with 6 bases remaining between them. This receptor was taken from an elderly woman with COVID-19, enrolled during active disease. Sample: peripheral blood. V is TRBV7-2 and J is TRBJ2-2, with a weak D call TRBD2 (5 bases). CDR3 DNA: TGTGCCAGCAGCTTAGCTCGGGGCACCGGGGAGCTGTTTTTT. It is translated as CASSLARGTGELFF.